This T cell receptor (beta chain) was sequenced in a study of T-cell reconstitution after alpha-beta-depleted transplantation in children (TCRdb year 2016). Some background on the complete study: Using TCR repertoire profiling, the study quantitatively followed how T-cell immune reconstitution unfolded in children after TCRalphabeta/CD19-depleted allogeneic hematopoietic cell transplantation.

The library was obtained by PCR. These reads were obtained on an Illumina HiSeq 2500. TCR library preparation used molecular barcoding, with unique molecular identifiers applied to normalize quantification of the TCRbeta repertoire. The raw public data were reprocessed by TCRdb itself: fastp quality trimming at Q25, MiXCR clonotype calling, in-frame beta chains only. Entries are consolidated by CDR3 protein sequence, retaining the most common genes and DNA. Across this sample there are 200,000 to 250,000 distinct CDR3 sequences, with approximately 6.9% seen only once. Approximately 6% of the sample is taken by the ten largest. Read against the paper, the sample's treatment or condition label means: allogeneic hematopoietic cell transplantation with graft depleted of TCRalphabeta T cells and CD19 B cells. Transplant recipients were children who received TCRalphabeta/CD19-depleted allogeneic hematopoietic cell grafts.

What the study reported, not specific to this receptor: About two months after transplant, the apparently early recovery of alphabetaT-cell counts reportedly depended on just several hundred clones that had expanded rapidly and came from non-depleted graft cells. The frequencies of hyperexpanded clones fell over the following months, and after one year, T-cell counts and TCRbeta diversity were mostly attributed to newly produced T cells. In some patients, high TCRbeta diversity at day 60 was attributed to recipient T cells and intrathymic progenitors that had survived conditioning.

A distance of 8 bases separates the germline ends of V and J, which lose 1 base and 6 bases respectively. The germline V gene provides CDR1 SGHRS and CDR2 YFSETQ. The CDR3 runs 12 amino acids, cysteine and phenylalanine included. Kept here is only the CDR3 DNA, which spans 36 bases and is read in frame from base 1. Comments on this clonotype: This clone's antigen is unknown. Per-base quality was not reported, and no clone a single base away is much larger than it.

The sample in question was PBMCs, obtained before TCRalphabeta/CD19-depleted stem cell transplant. The chain was built from TRBV5-1 and TRBJ2-7; the D region possibly corresponds to TRBD1 (6 bases align). The sequence was collected from a boy between 2 and 10 years old with acute lymphoblastic leukemia, due to receive a stem cell transplant. The nucleotide sequence reads as follows: TGCGCCAGCAGCTTGACAGGGACCGAGCAGTACTTC. The encoded protein is CASSLTGTEQYF.